One T cell receptor (beta chain) is described in this entry. Antigen unknown. Other DNA sequences in the same sample also yield this CDR3. The data were obtained in a study of shared clonotypes between healthy human individuals. Germline V gene data show CDR1 as MDHEN and CDR2 as SYDVKM. With V trimmed by 6 bases and J by 2 bases, 2 bases remained unmatched. This CDR3 has 14 residues. The deep-level immunoSEQ assay was used. Each subset's genomic DNA was split evenly across several immunoSEQ plates. Clones were read by immunoSEQ multiplex PCR, and TCRdb kept only the in-frame ones, dropping some. The table lists 1,100,000 or so clones, 70% to 80% of them singletons. Study outcomes and limitations: Few donors limited the genetic and exposure-history diversity represented. Among donors, sharing of clonotypes was expected to be affected by sequencing depth.

The sequencing input was memory CD4+ T cells from PBMCs. Stated subset: CD45RA-negative fraction. The sequence derives from a man aged 18 to 29 in good health. Some clones in this sample may be carry-over from other donors' samples. The chain combines TRBV28 with TRBJ1-5; 9 bases align to TRBD1. The CDR3 DNA is TGTGCCAGCAGACGACAGGGGGGCAATCAGCCCCAGCATTTT. Protein product: CASRRQGGNQPQHF.